Listed below are T cell receptor beta chains from one sample, sequenced in a study of shared clonotypes between healthy human individuals. Libraries were prepared by immunoSEQ multiplex PCR; TCRdb keeps only in-frame clonotypes and omits some of them. The sample includes under 1,100,000 clones, about 75% of them seen just once. Sequencing was performed on memory CD4+ T cells sorted from blood. The receptor source for this set is a man between 18 and 29 years old in good health. The CDR3 runs from the conserved cysteine through the conserved F or W. Each record gives: D gene, clone size, J gene, V gene, CDR3 DNA, CDR3 protein. The D gene is left open where the match is weak. The size field is filled for only some rows; it gives once, few, many or a size class.

>NA|NA|TRBJ2-1|TRBV5-5
TGTGCCAGCAGGGAAGCTACGGCGTACAATGAGCAGTTCTTC
CASREATAYNEQFF
>NA|NA|TRBJ2-5|TRBV11-1
TGTGCCAGCAGCTTAACCACCGAAGAGACCCAGTACTTC
CASSLTTEETQYF
>TRBD2|NA|TRBJ2-3|TRBV7-9
TGTGCCAGCAGCCCGGTTGCGCTAGCGGGGGGGCTTGCAGATACGCAGTATTTT
CASSPVALAGGLADTQYF
>NA|NA|TRBJ1-6|TRBV6-5
TGTGCCAGCAGTTACGGACAGACCTATAATTCACCCCTCCACTTT
CASSYGQTYNSPLHF
>NA|NA|TRBJ2-5|TRBV2
TGTGCCAGCAGTGAACCCAGGGGTGGAAAAGAGACCCAGTACTTC
CASSEPRGGKETQYF
>NA|NA|TRBJ2-2|TRBV19
TGTGCCAGTAGTATAGAAAAGGGATTGAGGACCGGGGAGCTGTTTTTT
CASSIEKGLRTGELFF
>NA|NA|TRBJ1-6|TRBV9
TGTGCCAGCAGCGCCGCGGGGGGGCTTGCGAATTCACCCCTCCACTTT
CASSAAGGLANSPLHF
>TRBD1|few|TRBJ2-3|TRBV23-1
TGCGCCAGAAACTCAACTAAAGACAGGGGTAAGGGCACAGATACGCAGTATTTT
CARNSTKDRGKGTDTQYF
>TRBD2|NA|TRBJ2-3|TRBV25-1
TGTGCCAGCTACCTCTCTAGCGGGGGTACAGATACGCAGTATTTT
CASYLSSGGTDTQYF
>NA|few|TRBJ2-3|TRBV11-2
TGTGCCAGCAGCTTACTAGCTAGCACAGATACGCAGTATTTT
CASSLLASTDTQYF
>TRBD1|NA|TRBJ2-6|TRBV28
TGTGCCAGCAGTCCCCCGGGACAGGGTGGCGTTAGGGCCAACGTCCTGACTTTC
CASSPPGQGGVRANVLTF
>TRBD2|NA|TRBJ2-2|TRBV15
TGTGCCACCGGGGAGGGGTTGAACACCGGGGAGCTGTTTTTT
CATGEGLNTGELFF
>NA|NA|TRBJ1-1|TRBV7-2
TGTGCCACCCGCCGGCGGACAGAGAACACTGAAGCTTTCTTT
CATRRRTENTEAFF
>TRBD1|NA|TRBJ1-6|TRBV18
TGTGCCAGCTCACCACGGGACAGGGGAGCTTATAATTCACCCCTCCACTTT
CASSPRDRGAYNSPLHF
>NA|NA|TRBJ2-2|TRBV7-3
TGTGCCAGCAGCTTAAGCGGGGATCCCGGGGAGCTGTTTTTT
CASSLSGDPGELFF
>NA|once|TRBJ2-7|TRBV27
TGTGCCAGCAGTTTAATTGGGGGACGCCCCTACGAGCAGTACTTC
CASSLIGGRPYEQYF
>NA|NA|TRBJ2-7|TRBV6-1
TGTGCCAGCATGCCTGGAGGGGCCTACGAGCAGTACTTC
CASMPGGAYEQYF
>NA|NA|TRBJ2-7|TRBV4-3
TGCGCCAGCAGCCAAGATTGGGGTACCGATGCTCGGAGCGAGCAGTACTTC
CASSQDWGTDARSEQYF
>NA|once|TRBJ2-5|TRBV6-4
TGTGCCAGCAGTGACCCCGCGGAGACCCAGTACTTC
CASSDPAETQYF
>TRBD1|NA|TRBJ1-2|TRBV6-5
TGTGCCAGCAGGATGACAGGGAACTATGGCTACACCTTC
CASRMTGNYGYTF
>NA|NA|TRBJ2-7|TRBV6-5
TGTGCCAGCAGTTCTTTCTACGAGCAGTACTTC
CASSSFYEQYF
>NA|NA|TRBJ2-4|TRBV5-4
TGTGCCAGCAGCTCCCAACGGGGGAGCGAGGCAAAAAACATTCAGTACTTC
CASSSQRGSEAKNIQYF
>NA|NA|TRBJ1-2|TRBV5-8
TGCGCCAGCAGCCAAGATAAGGCGACGGGGCTCTATGGCTACACCTTC
CASSQDKATGLYGYTF
>TRBD2|few|TRBJ2-3|TRBV11-2
TGTGCCAGCAGCGTGGGGGGCGGGAGGTTATCAGATACGCAGTATTTT
CASSVGGGRLSDTQYF